This record looks at one T cell receptor beta chain sequence and its context. Unmatched junction bases numbered 17, after V lost 6 bases and J lost 0 bases. Germline loops: CDR1 MNHNY, CDR2 SVGAGI (reference sequence). The CDR3 contains 20 residues. These data originate in a study of blood T cell repertoires in COVID-19. Study-level background: Acute and convalescent COVID-19 samples came from the United States, Italy and Spain. Sources were T cells, B-cell-depleted T cells, or PBMCs; the material itself was cDNA or gDNA.

Original processing notes: It was from reference gene primer amplification that nucleated cell counts were estimated. Sequenced by immunoSEQ multiplex PCR; TCRdb stores in-frame clones only, minus some. The V and J calls and clone size are taken from that table; D and trimming were inferred from the DNA. The table includes about 260,000 clones, 88% detected once. The sample taken for sequencing was peripheral blood. The gene calls are TRBV6-6 and TRBJ1-6, with TRBD1 matching 7 bases. The source is a human donor in a cohort sampled during active COVID-19. Here the CDR3 DNA reads TGTGCCAGCAGCCACGGGACAGCGGTTTTTAGCTCCTCCTATAATTCACCCCTCCACTTT. Protein product: CASSHGTAVFSSSYNSPLHF.